The present T cell receptor (beta chain) was sequenced within a study of T cells in Graves' hyperthyroidism and ophthalmopathy. Study conclusions and caveats: The authors' 13 V-J model separated ophthalmopathy from stable hyperthyroidism. Most thyroid-expanded clonotypes above 0.001 were also found in blood.

TCR beta CDR3 region amplification was performed from RNA transcripts. HTBI primers were used for first-round RT-PCR of the TCR CDR3. TCRdb reprocessed the multiplex PCR reads via MiXCR and lists one record per CDR3 protein. Of 560,000 or so distinct CDR3 sequences detected, under 60% appear once; the ten largest clones hold roughly 8.2%. Clinical symptoms, serum thyroxine, TRAb, thyroid ultrasound and orbital computed tomography informed diagnoses. The CDR3 has 14 amino acids. CDR1 is DFQATT and CDR2 is SNEGSKA in the germline V gene (reference sequence). V dropped 3 bases and J dropped 2; count of bases not matched to a gene: 4. The table lists this clonotype with a few counts. Its antigen remains unknown.

The sample taken for sequencing was peripheral blood or thyroid tissue (not recorded which). J is TRBJ2-7 and V is TRBV20-1; 10 nucleotides line up with TRBD2. This clonotype was obtained from a woman aged 18 to 35 with Graves' hyperthyroidism. CDR3 residues: CSASLSGRAYEQYF. The CDR3 nucleotides are TGCAGTGCTAGTCTAAGCGGGAGGGCCTACGAGCAGTACTTC.